The T cell receptor (beta chain) under discussion was sequenced for a study of T-cell reconstitution after alpha-beta-depleted transplantation in children. A TCRbeta library incorporating unique molecular identifiers was prepared. Using its own MiXCR run on the PCR reads, TCRdb lists one record per CDR3 protein. This sample has around 64,000 distinct CDR3 sequences, with approximately 11% found just once. This clonotype was picked up many times. The target antigen is unknown. Study-wide results and caveats: As was reported, about two months after transplant, alpha-beta T cells came from several hundred expanded graft clones. A year post-transplant, T-cell counts and diversity derived mostly from newly produced T cells.

The length of the CDR3 is 15 residues. Germline lookup yields CDR1 MNHEY and CDR2 SVGEGT. V gave up 2 bases and J gave up 5 bases, with 13 bases separating them. The sequenced sample was PBMCs, obtained before TCRalphabeta/CD19-depleted stem cell transplant. This receptor was identified in a boy younger than 18 with acute myeloid leukemia, due to receive a stem cell transplant. The chain uses TRBV6-2 or TRBV6-3 and TRBJ2-1, with TRBD1 as a possible D gene (6 bases). CDR3 region: CASSYPQGTHNEQFF. The CDR3 DNA reads as TGTGCCAGCAGTTACCCACAGGGAACTCACAATGAGCAGTTCTTC.